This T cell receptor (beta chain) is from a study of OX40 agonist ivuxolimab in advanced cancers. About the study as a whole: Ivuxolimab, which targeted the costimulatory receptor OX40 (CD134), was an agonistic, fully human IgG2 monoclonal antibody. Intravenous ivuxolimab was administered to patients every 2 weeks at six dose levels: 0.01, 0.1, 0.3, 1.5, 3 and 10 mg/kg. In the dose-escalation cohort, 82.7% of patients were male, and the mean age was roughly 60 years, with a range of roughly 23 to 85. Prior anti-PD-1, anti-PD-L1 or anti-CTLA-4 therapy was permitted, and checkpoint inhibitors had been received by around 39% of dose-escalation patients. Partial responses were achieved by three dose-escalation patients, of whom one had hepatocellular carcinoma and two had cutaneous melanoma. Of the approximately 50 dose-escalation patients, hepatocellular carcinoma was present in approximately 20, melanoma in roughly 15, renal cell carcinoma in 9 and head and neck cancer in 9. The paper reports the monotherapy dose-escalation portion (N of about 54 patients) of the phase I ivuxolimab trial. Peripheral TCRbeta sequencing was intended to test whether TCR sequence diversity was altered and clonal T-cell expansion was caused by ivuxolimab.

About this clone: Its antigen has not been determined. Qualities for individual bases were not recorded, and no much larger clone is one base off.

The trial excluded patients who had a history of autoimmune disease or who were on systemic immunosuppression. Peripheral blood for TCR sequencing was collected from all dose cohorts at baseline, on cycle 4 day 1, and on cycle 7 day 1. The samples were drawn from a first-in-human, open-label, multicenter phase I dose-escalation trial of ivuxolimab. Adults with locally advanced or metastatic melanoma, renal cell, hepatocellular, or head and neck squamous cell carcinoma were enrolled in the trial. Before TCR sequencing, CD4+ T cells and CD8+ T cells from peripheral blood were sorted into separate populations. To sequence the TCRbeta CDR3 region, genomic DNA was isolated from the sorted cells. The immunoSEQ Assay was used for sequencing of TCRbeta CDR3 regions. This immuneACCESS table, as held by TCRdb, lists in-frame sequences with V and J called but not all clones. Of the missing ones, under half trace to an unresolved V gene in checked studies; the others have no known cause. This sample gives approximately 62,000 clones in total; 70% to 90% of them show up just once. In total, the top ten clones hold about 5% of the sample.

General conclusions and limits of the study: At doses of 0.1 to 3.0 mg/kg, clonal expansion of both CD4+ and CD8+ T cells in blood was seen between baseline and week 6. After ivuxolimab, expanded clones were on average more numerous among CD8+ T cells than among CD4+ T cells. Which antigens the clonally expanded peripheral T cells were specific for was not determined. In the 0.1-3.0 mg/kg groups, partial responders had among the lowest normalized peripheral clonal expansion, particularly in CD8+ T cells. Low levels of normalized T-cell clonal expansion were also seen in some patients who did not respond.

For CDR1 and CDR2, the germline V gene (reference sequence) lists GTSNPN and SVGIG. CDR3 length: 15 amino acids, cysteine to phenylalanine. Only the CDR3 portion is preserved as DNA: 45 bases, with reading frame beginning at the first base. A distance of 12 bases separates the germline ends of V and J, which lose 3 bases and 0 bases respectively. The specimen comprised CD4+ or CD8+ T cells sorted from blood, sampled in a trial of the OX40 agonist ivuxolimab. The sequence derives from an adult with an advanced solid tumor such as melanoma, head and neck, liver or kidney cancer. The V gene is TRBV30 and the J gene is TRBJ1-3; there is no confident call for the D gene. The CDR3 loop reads CAWSAGRASGNTIYF. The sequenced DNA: TGTGCCTGGAGCGCCGGTAGGGCCTCTGGAAACACCATATATTTT.